The rows below give T cell receptor beta chains drawn from one sample of a study of T cells in Graves' hyperthyroidism and ophthalmopathy. TCRdb recomputed calls from the multiplex PCR reads with MiXCR, one row per CDR3 protein. The table shows hundreds of thousands of distinct CDR3 sequences, with about 22% occurring only once. The specimen sequenced was blood. These receptors were collected from a woman aged 65 to 85 with Graves' ophthalmopathy. Each CDR3 is given with its conserved first and last residue. Each record gives: clone size, V gene, J gene, D gene, CDR3 DNA, CDR3 protein. D genes are given only for firm matches. Some rows have no size entry. The others give once, few or many, or a class for an expanded clone.

>.|TRBV5-8|TRBJ2-1|TRBD2
TGTGCCAGCAGCCCGGGACTAGCGGTTACCTACAATGAGCAGTTCTTC
CASSPGLAVTYNEQFF
>few|TRBV20-1|TRBJ2-3|TRBD1
TGCAGTGCTAAGACAGGGAGCACAGATACGCAGTATTTT
CSAKTGSTDTQYF
>.|TRBV12-5|TRBJ1-1|.
TGTGCTAGTGGTCTCGGGGGGCTGTATGAAGCTTTCTTT
CASGLGGLYEAFF
>.|TRBV5-4|TRBJ2-2|.
TGTGCCAGCAGCCCCCAGCAGGGATTAACGAACACCGGGGAGCTGTTTTTT
CASSPQQGLTNTGELFF
>few|TRBV6-6|TRBJ1-2|.
TGTGCCAGCAGTTACACACCAACAGGGCTCGGCTATGGCTACACCTTC
CASSYTPTGLGYGYTF
>.|TRBV4-3|TRBJ1-1|TRBD1
TGCGCCAGCAGCCATGACAGGGGGAACACTGAAGCTTTCTTT
CASSHDRGNTEAFF
>.|TRBV6-2/TRBV6-3|TRBJ1-1|.
TGTGCCAGCAGCCGTGAACAGGGATTCACTGAAGCTTTCTTT
CASSREQGFTEAFF
>few|TRBV28|TRBJ1-2|TRBD1
TGTGCCAGCAGTTTAGGGCAAACAGGGGTCTATGGCTACACCTTC
CASSLGQTGVYGYTF
>many|TRBV12-3/TRBV12-4|TRBJ2-3|.
TGTGCCAGCAGTTTTGGGCGGACCGCCCACACAGATACGCAGTATTTT
CASSFGRTAHTDTQYF
>.|TRBV6-5|TRBJ1-2|.
TGTGCCAGCAGTTACTATGAGGGTGGCTACACCTTC
CASSYYEGGYTF
>.|TRBV24-1|TRBJ2-1|TRBD2
TGTGCCACCAGATCCTCACCGGGACTAGCTTCCAATGAGCAGTTCTTC
CATRSSPGLASNEQFF
>few|TRBV7-9|TRBJ1-4|.
TGTGCCAGCAGCCTACAGACGGGTTTTGGTGAAAAACTGTTTTTT
CASSLQTGFGEKLFF
>many|TRBV27|TRBJ2-3|TRBD2
TGTGCCAGCAGTTTCCCCTCCGGGACTAGCGGGAGTCTCACAGATACGCAGTATTTT
CASSFPSGTSGSLTDTQYF
>.|TRBV29-1|TRBJ1-1|TRBD1
TGCAGCGCTCAAGGACAGGGGAAGACTGAAGCTTTCTTT
CSAQGQGKTEAFF
>few|TRBV5-5|TRBJ1-1|.
TGTGCCAGCAGCTTGGGAGGGTTGCTTGAAGCTTTCTTT
CASSLGGLLEAFF
>.|TRBV5-4|TRBJ1-2|.
TGTGCCAGCAGCTCAGACGGGACCAACTATGGCTACACCTTC
CASSSDGTNYGYTF
>.|TRBV30|TRBJ2-2|TRBD1
TGTGCCTGGCTCACAGGGGGCACCGGGGAGCTGTTTTTT
CAWLTGGTGELFF